This T cell receptor beta chain emerged from a study of control samples from healthy donors and cancer patients. The protocol was immunoSEQ multiplex PCR, while the TCRdb copy is restricted to in-frame clones and leaves out a portion. The sample includes some 76,000 clones, around nine tenths of them seen just once. This TCR derives from a man in his 60s with lung cancer. The sample was PBMCs.

The CDR3 is CASSNRLDIPTGELFF. In nucleotides, the CDR3 is TGTGCCAGCAGCAACCGACTAGATATCCCCACCGGGGAGCTGTTTTTT. This chain links TRBV7-9 with TRBJ2-2, with D tentatively TRBD2 (6 bases). The V gene lost 5 bases and the J gene lost 4 bases, with 17 bases spanning the gap. CDR3 length: 16 amino acids. The V gene's germline CDR1 is SEHNR and CDR2 FQNEAQ (reference sequence).